This TCR beta chain was profiled in a study of blood T cell repertoires in COVID-19. Study-level background: Specimens from acute and convalescent COVID-19 originated in the United States, Italy and Spain. PBMCs, B-cell-depleted T cells, or T cells provided the cDNA or gDNA that made up the material.

Original processing methods: Nucleated cell counts were estimated from reference gene primer amplification. The method was immunoSEQ multiplex PCR; TCRdb's version includes in-frame clones alone and lacks a portion of them. The DNA gave D and trimming, while V, J and clone size come from that table. The sample consists of 86,000 or so clones, approximately 80% of them appearing once. CDR3 length equals 15 residues. V lost 4 bases and J lost 8; bases outside the gene matches: 5. In germline, CDR1 is LGHNA, CDR2 YNFKEQ. Sequencing was done on a sample of peripheral blood. The chain combines TRBV4-2 with TRBJ2-1, with 13 positions matching TRBD2. The source of this sequence is a man in his 70s with acute or convalescent COVID-19. The CDR3 here is CASSLGLAGVHEQFF. The CDR3 coding sequence is TGTGCCAGCAGCCTCGGACTAGCGGGGGTCCATGAGCAGTTCTTC.